The T cell receptor (beta chain) under discussion was sequenced for a study of blood T cell repertoires in COVID-19. Study overall: Material from acute and convalescent COVID-19 was sourced from the United States, Italy and Spain. The analysed material was cDNA or gDNA that came from T cells, B-cell-depleted T cells, or PBMCs.

Germline-derived CDR1 and CDR2 are KGHDR and SFDVKD. This CDR3 has 14 amino acids. V trimming: 8 bases; J trimming: 3 bases; junction bases outside the gene matches: 7. Sequencing was performed with immunoSEQ multiplex PCR; in TCRdb, only in-frame clones are kept and a portion is missing. The data show about 45,000 clones, 83% seen once. This TCR came from an elderly man in a cohort sampled during active COVID-19. Material: peripheral blood. J is TRBJ2-3 and V is TRBV24-1, with 7 positions matching TRBD1. CDR3 sequence (DNA): TGTGCCACCACCGAGGGGGCTCGGACAGATACGCAGTATTTT. Translation: CATTEGARTDTQYF.